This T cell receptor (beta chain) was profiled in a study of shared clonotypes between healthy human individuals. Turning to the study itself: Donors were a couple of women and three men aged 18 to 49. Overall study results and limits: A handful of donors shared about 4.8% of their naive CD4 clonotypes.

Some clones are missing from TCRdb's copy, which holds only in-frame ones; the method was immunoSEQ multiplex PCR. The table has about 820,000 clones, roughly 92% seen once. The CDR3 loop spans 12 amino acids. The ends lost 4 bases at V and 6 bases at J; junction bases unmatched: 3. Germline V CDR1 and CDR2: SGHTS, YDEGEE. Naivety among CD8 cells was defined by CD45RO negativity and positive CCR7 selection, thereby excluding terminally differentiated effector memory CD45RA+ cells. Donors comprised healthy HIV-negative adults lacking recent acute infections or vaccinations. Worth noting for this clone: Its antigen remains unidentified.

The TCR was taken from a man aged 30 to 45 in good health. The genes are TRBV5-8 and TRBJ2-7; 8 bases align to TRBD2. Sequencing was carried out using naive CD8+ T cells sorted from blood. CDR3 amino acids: CASSVRGGEQYF. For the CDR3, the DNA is TGTGCCAGCAGCGTACGGGGGGGCGAGCAGTACTTC.